A selection of T cell receptor beta chains follows, all from one sample in a study of blood T cell repertoires in COVID-19. Generated by immunoSEQ multiplex PCR, the TCRdb table keeps only in-frame clones and is missing some. Here the sample spans a few hundred thousand clones, around 90% being singletons. The sample comprised peripheral blood. The receptors shown here come from a woman aged 60-75 years with COVID-19, enrolled during active disease. The CDR3 runs from the conserved cysteine through the conserved F or W. D genes are given only for firm matches. For some rows the clone size is stated as once, few or many, or as a class when expanded; others skip it.

V	D	J	size	CDR3	DNA
TRBV20-1	TRBD1	TRBJ1-3	.	CSARGGQGIYF	TGCAGTGCTAGGGGGGGACAGGGGATATATTTT
TRBV18	.	TRBJ1-1	.	CASSPRTIENTEAFF	TGTGCCAGCTCACCCCGCACGATAGAGAACACTGAAGCTTTCTTT
TRBV4-1	TRBD2	TRBJ2-3	.	CASSQALAGGRDTQYF	TGCGCCAGCAGCCAAGCTCTAGCGGGGGGCCGGGATACGCAGTATTTT
TRBV24-1	.	TRBJ2-7	.	CATSDPRVSNGEQYF	TGTGCCACCAGTGATCCCCGGGTCTCAAATGGGGAGCAGTACTTC
TRBV13	.	TRBJ1-4	.	CASSFLRNEKLFF	TGTGCCAGCAGCTTCCTTCGTAATGAAAAACTGTTTTTT
TRBV6-5	TRBD1	TRBJ1-6	.	CASSLRGRHSPLHF	TGTGCCAGCAGTTTAAGGGGGCGCCATTCACCCCTCCACTTT
TRBV18	.	TRBJ1-1	.	CASSPLPEIPEAFF	TGTGCCAGCTCACCATTGCCAGAAATCCCTGAAGCTTTCTTT
TRBV24-1	.	TRBJ2-3	.	CATSDFGEATDTQYF	TGTGCCACCAGTGATTTCGGCGAGGCCACAGATACGCAGTATTTT
TRBV2	.	TRBJ1-2	.	CASSESHRLNSGYTF	TGTGCCAGCAGTGAAAGTCACAGGTTGAATAGCGGCTACACCTTC
TRBV14	.	TRBJ2-1	.	CASSLFSGGSEQFF	TGTGCCAGCAGCCTTTTTTCCGGGGGTAGTGAGCAGTTCTTC
TRBV28	TRBD1	TRBJ1-3	.	CASSGQGYGNTIYF	TGTGCCAGCAGCGGACAGGGTTATGGAAACACCATATATTTT
TRBV7-2	.	TRBJ2-7	.	CASSLRGHRADEQYF	TGTGCCAGCAGCTTAAGGGGCCACCGGGCCGACGAGCAGTACTTC
TRBV3-1/TRBV3-2	.	TRBJ2-7	.	CASSAETGILYEQYF	TGTGCCAGCAGCGCAGAAACAGGGATTCTTTACGAGCAGTACTTC
TRBV6-1	TRBD2	TRBJ2-1	.	CASSQAGGVYNEQFF	TGTGCCAGCAGTCAAGCGGGGGGGGTGTACAATGAGCAGTTCTTC
TRBV5-1	.	TRBJ1-1	.	CASSLAGTSNTEAFF	TGCGCCAGCAGCTTGGCCGGGACATCGAACACTGAAGCTTTCTTT
TRBV1	.	TRBJ1-1	.	CTSSQDNRQSEGHTEAFF	TGCACCAGCAGCCAAGACAATCGACAGAGCGAAGGGCACACTGAAGCTTTCTTT
TRBV9	TRBD1	TRBJ1-2	.	CASSVGDRRGGSYTF	TGTGCCAGCAGCGTTGGGGACAGGCGGGGCGGGAGCTACACCTTC
TRBV12-3/TRBV12-4	.	TRBJ1-1	.	CASSFGSTEAFF	TGTGCCAGCAGTTTTGGGAGTACTGAAGCTTTCTTT
TRBV7-2	.	TRBJ2-5	.	CASSLGSSPETQYF	TGTGCCAGCAGCTTGGGGTCTAGCCCGGAGACCCAGTACTTC
TRBV2	.	TRBJ1-2	.	CASSSIGGDYGYTF	TGTGCCAGCAGTTCTATTGGGGGCGACTATGGCTACACCTTC
TRBV19	TRBD1	TRBJ1-3	once	CASSDRVNSGNTIYF	TGTGCCAGTTCAGACAGGGTAAACTCTGGAAACACCATATATTTT
TRBV30	.	TRBJ1-2	.	CAWSALTAQRIGYGHTF	TGTGCCTGGAGTGCTCTGACAGCCCAAAGGATAGGCTATGGCCACACCTTC
TRBV4-1	.	TRBJ2-7	.	CASSQDRGSSYEQYF	TGCGCCAGCAGCCAAGACCGAGGGTCTTCCTACGAGCAGTACTTC
TRBV7-2	TRBD1	TRBJ1-1	.	CASSAQPGGTEAFF	TGTGCCAGCAGCGCTCAGCCAGGGGGAACGGAAGCTTTCTTT
TRBV6-6	TRBD2	TRBJ2-5	.	CASSLTSTETQYF	TGTGCCAGCAGTTTGACTAGCACCGAGACCCAGTACTTC
TRBV28	.	TRBJ1-1	.	CATRGNMNTEAFF	TGTGCCACCCGGGGGAACATGAACACTGAAGCTTTCTTT
TRBV28	TRBD1	TRBJ1-1	once	CASRGTGRAFF	TGTGCCAGCAGAGGGACAGGGAGAGCTTTCTTT
TRBV7-3	.	TRBJ2-5	.	CASSLGASGARETQYF	TGTGCCAGCAGCTTAGGCGCCTCGGGAGCGCGGGAGACCCAGTACTTC
TRBV6-5	.	TRBJ1-2	.	CAARRAGVTGGYTF	TGTGCCGCACGGAGGGCAGGAGTCACTGGGGGCTACACCTTC
TRBV15	.	TRBJ1-4	.	CATSRDVVAEKLFF	TGTGCCACCAGCAGAGATGTTGTAGCGGAAAAACTGTTTTTT
TRBV7-9	TRBD1	TRBJ1-2	.	CASSSTQTGTVGYTF	TGTGCCAGCAGCTCTACACAGACAGGGACCGTTGGCTACACCTTC
TRBV11-2	.	TRBJ1-1	.	CASSLERVQVAFF	TGTGCCAGCAGCTTAGAGAGGGTCCAAGTCGCTTTCTTT
TRBV5-1	TRBD1	TRBJ1-6	.	CASAFKPRTGVGSPLHF	TGCGCCAGCGCGTTCAAGCCCCGAACAGGGGTCGGCTCACCCCTCCACTTT
TRBV15	TRBD2	TRBJ2-1	.	CATSRDAGGLNEQFF	TGTGCCACCAGCAGAGACGCGGGGGGGTTAAATGAGCAGTTCTTC
TRBV11-2	TRBD1	TRBJ2-1	.	CASSRRQGRVNEQFF	TGTGCCAGCAGCCGCCGACAGGGTAGGGTCAATGAGCAGTTCTTC
TRBV5-1	.	TRBJ2-2	.	CASSPVGAYRGAVF	TGCGCCAGCAGCCCGGTGGGGGCTTACCGGGGAGCTGTTTTT
TRBV5-4	TRBD1	TRBJ1-3	few	CASSPWTGPADGNTIYF	TGTGCCAGCAGCCCCTGGACAGGGCCCGCGGACGGAAACACCATATATTTT
TRBV5-1	TRBD1	TRBJ1-1	.	CASKPIQGAAGEAFF	TGCGCCAGCAAGCCAATACAGGGGGCAGCGGGTGAAGCTTTCTTT
TRBV11-3	.	TRBJ1-6	once	CASRSYSPLHF	TGTGCCAGCAGATCCTATTCACCCCTCCACTTT
TRBV5-4	.	TRBJ1-1	.	CASSLGAGVSNTEAFF	TGTGCCAGCAGCTTGGGTGCAGGGGTGTCGAACACTGAAGCTTTCTTT
TRBV28	.	TRBJ2-2	.	CASRRSGTGELFF	TGTGCCAGCCGAAGATCCGGCACCGGGGAGCTGTTTTTT
TRBV21-1	.	TRBJ2-5	.	CALRQETQYF	TGTGCCCTGCGACAAGAGACCCAGTACTTC
TRBV9	.	TRBJ2-7	.	CASSVSQGGEFHEQYF	TGTGCCAGCAGCGTGTCCCAGGGCGGGGAGTTCCACGAGCAGTACTTC
TRBV9	TRBD1	TRBJ2-2	once	CASSGDRGRAGELFF	TGTGCCAGCAGCGGGGACAGGGGTAGGGCCGGGGAGCTGTTTTTT
TRBV7-2	TRBD1	TRBJ1-5	.	CASSLGGQGWNQPQHF	TGTGCCAGCAGCTTAGGGGGACAGGGGTGGAATCAGCCCCAGCATTTT
TRBV11-2	TRBD1	TRBJ2-7	once	CASSSHPGQGRSSSYEQYF	TGTGCCAGCAGTTCTCATCCGGGACAGGGGCGTTCTAGCTCCTACGAGCAGTACTTC
TRBV24-1	.	TRBJ1-2	few	CATSDPGFSYGYTF	TGTGCCACCAGTGATCCAGGGTTTTCCTATGGCTACACCTTC
TRBV12-3/TRBV12-4	TRBD1	TRBJ2-7	.	CASRQTGADEQYF	TGTGCCAGCAGGCAAACAGGGGCCGACGAGCAGTACTTC
TRBV9	TRBD1	TRBJ1-2	.	CASSPGQETYYGYTF	TGTGCCAGCAGCCCAGGACAGGAGACTTACTATGGCTACACCTTC
TRBV7-8	TRBD1	TRBJ1-2	.	CASSQTGAGGYTF	TGTGCCAGCAGCCAAACAGGGGCTGGCGGCTACACCTTC
TRBV3-1/TRBV3-2	.	TRBJ1-5	once	CASSQGHVREPQHF	TGTGCCAGCAGCCAAGGGCACGTCAGGGAGCCCCAGCATTTT
TRBV6-5	.	TRBJ1-1	.	CASKQTREAFF	TGTGCCAGCAAACAGACCCGTGAAGCTTTCTTT
TRBV14	.	TRBJ1-6	.	CASSHRGGGNSPLHF	TGTGCCAGCAGCCATAGGGGGGGTGGTAATTCACCCCTCCACTTT
TRBV6-5	TRBD2	TRBJ2-7	once	CASKTGGSYEQYF	TGTGCCAGCAAGACGGGGGGTTCCTACGAGCAGTACTTC
TRBV9	.	TRBJ1-3	.	CASSEQVSGNTIYF	TGTGCCAGCAGCGAACAGGTCTCTGGAAACACCATATATTTT